This note documents a single T cell receptor beta chain sequence. This may arise from a read error, as a much more abundant clone is one base away. This entry is derived from a study of blood T cells in healthy people across ages. With a J-beta primer mix and a sample-barcoded 5' primer, a second PCR ran about 6 to 11 cycles. TCRdb reprocessed the 5' RACE reads via MiXCR and lists one record per CDR3 protein. The top ten hold around 16% of the sample, which has approximately 810,000 distinct CDR3 sequences, roughly 26% seen once. The sample taken for sequencing was blood. The sequence was obtained from a woman older than 75 in good health.

CDR3 residues: CASRPRTDSYEQYF. The CDR3 nucleotides are TGTGCCAGCAGGCCCCGGACGGATTCCTACGAGCAGTACTTC. V is TRBV6-5 and J is TRBJ2-7; D unresolved. The CDR3 is made up of 14 amino acids. Germline CDR1 is MNHEY and CDR2 is SVGAGI. The ends were cut back, 6 bases at V and 1 base at J, with 13 bases in the middle.